This T cell receptor beta chain was observed in a study of OX40 agonist ivuxolimab in advanced cancers. Study-level background: Every 2 weeks, ivuxolimab was infused into the patients intravenously at between 0.01 and 10 mg/kg. Whole-study findings and limits: Among patients with partial responses at 0.1-3.0 mg/kg, clonal expansion was among the lowest. Several nonresponders also turned out to have low normalized T-cell clonal expansion.

Sampling times: baseline, cycle 4 day 1, cycle 7 day 1. The repertoire was sequenced with immunoSEQ multiplex PCR; TCRdb's copy has only in-frame clones and lacks some. The sample includes approximately 46,000 clones, approximately 86% of them seen just once. This clone is a singleton in its sample. The antigen remains undetermined. Sample: CD4+ or CD8+ T cells sorted from blood, taken in a trial of the OX40 agonist ivuxolimab. This TCR came from an adult with an advanced solid tumor such as melanoma, head and neck, liver or kidney cancer.

CDR3 sequence: CATSLSRNTEAFF. For the CDR3, the DNA is TGTGCCACCAGCCTCTCCAGAAACACTGAAGCTTTCTTT. The chain has TRBV15 and TRBJ1-1; D not resolved. The V and J ends lost 5 bases and 2 bases respectively, with 9 bases between them. The CDR3 contains 13 residues. Germline CDR1 reads LNHNV; CDR2 reads YYDKDF (reference sequence).